A single TCR beta chain is shown here with its context. These data originate in a study of blood T cell repertoires in COVID-19. About the study: COVID-19 samples from acute and convalescent phases originated in the United States, Italy and Spain.

The assay was immunoSEQ multiplex PCR, and TCRdb's table has in-frame clones only and misses some. The sample lists about 65,000 clones, about 77% occurring once. The receptor comes from a human donor in a cohort sampled during active COVID-19. Sequencing was carried out using peripheral blood.

CDR3 protein: CASSIWGLMNTEAFF. In DNA form, the CDR3 reads TGTGCCAGTAGTATCTGGGGGCTAATGAACACTGAAGCTTTCTTT. V usage is TRBV19 and J usage is TRBJ1-1; D possibly corresponds to TRBD1 (6 bases). V was shortened by 3 bases and J by 0 bases, with 11 bases between the two germline ends. There are 15 residues in the CDR3. Germline CDR1 and CDR2: LNHDA and SQIVND (reference sequence).